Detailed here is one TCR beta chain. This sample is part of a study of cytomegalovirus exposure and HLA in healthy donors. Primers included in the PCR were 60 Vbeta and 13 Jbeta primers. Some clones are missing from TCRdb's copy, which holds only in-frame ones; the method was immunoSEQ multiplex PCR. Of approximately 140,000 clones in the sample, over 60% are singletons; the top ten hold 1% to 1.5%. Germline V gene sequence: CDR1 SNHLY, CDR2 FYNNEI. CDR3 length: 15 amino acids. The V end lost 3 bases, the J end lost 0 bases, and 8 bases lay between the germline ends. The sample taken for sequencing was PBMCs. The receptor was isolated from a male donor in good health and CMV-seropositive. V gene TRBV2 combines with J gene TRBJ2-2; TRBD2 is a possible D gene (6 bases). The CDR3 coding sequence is TGTGCCAGCAGTGACAGCGGGTCGAACACCGGGGAGCTGTTTTTT. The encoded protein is CASSDSGSNTGELFF.